Sequencing of this T cell receptor beta chain was carried out in a study of vaccination effects on CD4 cells after COVID-19. Study-level results: Only 1 of 255 vaccine-induced clones from healthy vaccinees cross-reacted with common cold coronaviruses. Whether induced by infection or by vaccine, clones showed marked clonal contraction late after vaccination.

The CDR3 is 14 residues long. Germline CDR1 is SGHNT and CDR2 is YYREEE (reference sequence). V shed 4 bases and J shed 4 bases, with 14 bases lying between them. Before sequencing, viral peptide pools were used by the ViraFEST assay to expand antigen-specific CD4+ T cells. Around day 10 of culture, CD4+ T cells were separated out. The healthy vaccine recipients, who had no prior SARS-CoV-2 infection, showed negative nucleocapsid antibodies. On day 3 and again on day 7, half the medium was replaced with IL-2 medium. Sequencing used immunoSEQ multiplex PCR; TCRdb keeps in-frame clones, though not all of them. This sample yields about 70,000 clones, of which about four fifths are seen a single time; roughly an eighth belongs to the top ten. Regarding this clone: Its specificity is unknown.

The rearrangement joins TRBV5-4 to TRBJ2-5; weak D call: TRBD1 (6 bases). The receptor's source is a human donor who received a COVID-19 vaccine. Sequencing was performed on CD4+ T cells from PBMCs cultured with SARS-CoV-2 spike peptides, taken before COVID-19 vaccination. CDR3 amino acids: CASSTPGVGETQYF. The CDR3 region has the DNA TGTGCCAGCAGCACCCCAGGGGTGGGAGAGACCCAGTACTTC.